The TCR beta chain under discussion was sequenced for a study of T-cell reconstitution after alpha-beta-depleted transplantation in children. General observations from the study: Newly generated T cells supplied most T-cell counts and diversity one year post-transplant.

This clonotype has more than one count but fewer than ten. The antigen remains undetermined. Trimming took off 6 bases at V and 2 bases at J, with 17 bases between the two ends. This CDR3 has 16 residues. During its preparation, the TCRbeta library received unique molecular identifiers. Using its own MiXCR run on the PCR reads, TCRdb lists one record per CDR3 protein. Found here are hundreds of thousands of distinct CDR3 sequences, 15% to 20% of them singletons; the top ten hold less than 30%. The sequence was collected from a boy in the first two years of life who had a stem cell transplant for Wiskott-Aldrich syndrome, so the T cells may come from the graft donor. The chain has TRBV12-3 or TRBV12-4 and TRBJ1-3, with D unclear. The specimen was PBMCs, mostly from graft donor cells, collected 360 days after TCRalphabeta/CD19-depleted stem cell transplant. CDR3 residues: CASSLPPGRTGNTIYF. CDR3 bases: TGTGCCAGCAGCCTACCCCCTGGGAGGACTGGAAACACCATATATTTT.